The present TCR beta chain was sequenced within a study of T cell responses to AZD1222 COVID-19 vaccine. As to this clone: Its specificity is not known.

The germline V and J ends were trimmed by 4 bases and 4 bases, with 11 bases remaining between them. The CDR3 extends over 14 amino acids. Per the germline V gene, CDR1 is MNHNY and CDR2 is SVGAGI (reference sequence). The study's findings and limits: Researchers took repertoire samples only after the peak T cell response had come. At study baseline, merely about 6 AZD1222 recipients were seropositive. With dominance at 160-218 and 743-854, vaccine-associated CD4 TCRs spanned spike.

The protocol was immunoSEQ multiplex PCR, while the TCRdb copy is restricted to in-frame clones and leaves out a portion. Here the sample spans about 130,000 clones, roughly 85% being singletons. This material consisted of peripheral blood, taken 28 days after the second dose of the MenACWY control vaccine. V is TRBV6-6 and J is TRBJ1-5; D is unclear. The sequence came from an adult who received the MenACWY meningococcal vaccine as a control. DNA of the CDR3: TGTGCCAGCAGTTCCGCGAGTCCAAATCAGCCCCAGCATTTT. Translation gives CASSSASPNQPQHF.